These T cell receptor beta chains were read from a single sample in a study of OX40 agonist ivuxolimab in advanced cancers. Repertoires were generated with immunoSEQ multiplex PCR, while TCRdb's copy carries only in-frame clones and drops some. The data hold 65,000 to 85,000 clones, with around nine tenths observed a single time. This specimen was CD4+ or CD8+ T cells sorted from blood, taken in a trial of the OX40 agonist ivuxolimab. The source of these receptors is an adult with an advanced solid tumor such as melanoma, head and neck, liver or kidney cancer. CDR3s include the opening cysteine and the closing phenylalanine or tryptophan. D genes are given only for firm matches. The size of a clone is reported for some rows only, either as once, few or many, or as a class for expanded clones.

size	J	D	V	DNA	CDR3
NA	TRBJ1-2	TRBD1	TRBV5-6	TGTGCCAGCAGCTTAGGGACAGGGGTTCGTGGCTACACCTTC	CASSLGTGVRGYTF
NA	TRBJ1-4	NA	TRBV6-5	TGTGCCAGCAGTTACTCGGGGGACCTTGGGAAACTGTTTTTT	CASSYSGDLGKLFF
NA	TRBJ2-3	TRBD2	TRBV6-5	TGTGCCAGCAGTTACGCTAGCGGGGTTAGCACAGATACGCAGTATTTT	CASSYASGVSTDTQYF
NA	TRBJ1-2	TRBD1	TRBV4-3	TGCGCCAGCAGCCAAGGGAGCAGGGGGGCTATCTATGGCTACACCTTC	CASSQGSRGAIYGYTF
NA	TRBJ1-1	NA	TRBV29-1	TGCAGCGTGATGGGGGGCATGGGGACGGGGACTGAAGCTTTCTTT	CSVMGGMGTGTEAFF
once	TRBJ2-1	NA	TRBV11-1	TGTGCCAGCAGTGTGGGGACCCTTTTGGCCGATGAGCAGTTCTTC	CASSVGTLLADEQFF
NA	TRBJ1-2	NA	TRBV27	TGTGCCAGCAGGGCGGGGGCCCACCTTCCCTATGGCTACACCTTC	CASRAGAHLPYGYTF
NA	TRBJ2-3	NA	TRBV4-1	TGCGCCAGCAATGAGGAGCGGTTCACAGATACGCAGTATTTT	CASNEERFTDTQYF
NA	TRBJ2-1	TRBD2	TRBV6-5	TGTGCCAGCAGCCAACTAGCGGGGGGGCCGTATGAGCAGTTCTTC	CASSQLAGGPYEQFF
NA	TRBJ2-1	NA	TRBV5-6	TGTGCCAGCAGCACCGCCGGGACCCCGACGGATGAGCAGTTCTTC	CASSTAGTPTDEQFF
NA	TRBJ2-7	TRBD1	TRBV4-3	TGCGCCAGCAGCCAAGAAAGAGGGGGCTTCTCCTACGAGCAGTACTTC	CASSQERGGFSYEQYF
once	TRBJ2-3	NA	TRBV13	TGTGCCAGCAGCCTCTTGGTAGGGGCCCTTACAGATACGCAGTATTTT	CASSLLVGALTDTQYF
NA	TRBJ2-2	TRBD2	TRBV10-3	TGTGCCATCAGTGAGTCGAGGCAGCGGGATACCGGGGAGCTGTTTTTT	CAISESRQRDTGELFF
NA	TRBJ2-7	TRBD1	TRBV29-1	TGCAGCGTCGGGACAGGGAGTACCTACGAGCAGTACTTC	CSVGTGSTYEQYF
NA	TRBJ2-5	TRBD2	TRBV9	TGTGCCAGCAGCGTAGCTTCTGCTAGCGGGGGCCAAGAGACCCAGTACTTC	CASSVASASGGQETQYF
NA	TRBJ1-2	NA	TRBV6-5	TGTGCCAGCAGTTACCCGGAGGGGTATGGCTACACCTTC	CASSYPEGYGYTF
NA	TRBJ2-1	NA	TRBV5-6	TGTGCCAGCAGCGGCCGGGAACAGGGATGGGGATACAATGAGCAGTTCTTC	CASSGREQGWGYNEQFF
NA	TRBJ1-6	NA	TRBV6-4	TGTGCCAGCAGTGACGGGGGGGGTAATTCACCCCTCCACTTT	CASSDGGGNSPLHF
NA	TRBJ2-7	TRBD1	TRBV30	TGTGCCTGGAAAAAGGGACAGGGACTCGAGCAGTACTTC	CAWKKGQGLEQYF
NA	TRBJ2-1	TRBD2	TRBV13	TGTGCCAGCAGCTTAGCCCCGGGACTAGCGGTTTACAATGAGCAGTTCTTC	CASSLAPGLAVYNEQFF
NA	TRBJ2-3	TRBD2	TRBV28	TGTGCCAGCAGTTCCCCGGGACTAGTGACGGGGGCGCAGTATTTT	CASSSPGLVTGAQYF
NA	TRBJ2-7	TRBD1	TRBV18	TGTGCCAGCTCTCTGGGACAGGGGGGATACGAGCAGTACTTC	CASSLGQGGYEQYF
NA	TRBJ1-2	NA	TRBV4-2	TGTGCCAGCAGCCAAGATGGGGATGGCTACACCTTC	CASSQDGDGYTF
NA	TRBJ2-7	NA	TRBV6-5	TGTGCCAGCAGTTACTCCTCAATCAACGAGCAGTACTTC	CASSYSSINEQYF
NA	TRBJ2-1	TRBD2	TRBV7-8	TGTGCCAGCACCCCCACAAGGTGGCGGGGGTATCGGCAGTTCTTC	CASTPTRWRGYRQFF
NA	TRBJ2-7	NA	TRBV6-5	TGTGCCAGCAGTTACGGAATGACAGGAAGCTCCTACGAGCAGTACTTC	CASSYGMTGSSYEQYF
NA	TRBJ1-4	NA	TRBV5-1	TGCGCCAGCAGCCCCGCCGGAGAAAAACTGTTTTTT	CASSPAGEKLFF
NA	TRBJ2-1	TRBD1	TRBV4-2	TGTGCCAGCAGCCAACGCAGGGGGCTGGATGAGCAGTTCTTC	CASSQRRGLDEQFF
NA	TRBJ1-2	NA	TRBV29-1	TGCAGCGTTGGTCAGAGGTCTGAAGTCCCTAACTATGGCTACACCTTC	CSVGQRSEVPNYGYTF
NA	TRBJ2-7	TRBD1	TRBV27	TGTGCCAGCAGTCTCGGGACAGGTGCCTACGAGCAGTACTTC	CASSLGTGAYEQYF
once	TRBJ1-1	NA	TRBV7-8	TGTGCCAGCAGCTTAGGGGGAGAGAACACTGAAGCTTTCTTT	CASSLGGENTEAFF
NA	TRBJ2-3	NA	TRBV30	TGTGCCTGGAGCCCAAGGGGCCTATTCAACACAGATACGCAGTATTTT	CAWSPRGLFNTDTQYF
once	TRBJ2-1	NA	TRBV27	TGTGGGGTGTGGGGTCGCTCCTACAATGAGCAGTTCTTC	CGVWGRSYNEQFF
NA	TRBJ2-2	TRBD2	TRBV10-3	TGTGCCATCAGTGAGTCAACTAGCGACGGGGAGCTGTTTTTT	CAISESTSDGELFF
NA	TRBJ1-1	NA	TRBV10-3	TGTGCCATTGTGGGGGGGGCGATCCCTGAAGCTTTCTTT	CAIVGGAIPEAFF
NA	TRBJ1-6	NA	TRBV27	TGTGCCAGCAGTTTAGAGGGCATTAATTCACCCCTCCACTTT	CASSLEGINSPLHF
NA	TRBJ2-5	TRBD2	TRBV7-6	TGTGCCAGCAGCTCCTCGACTAGCGGGGGCAGGGAGACCCAGTACTTC	CASSSSTSGGRETQYF
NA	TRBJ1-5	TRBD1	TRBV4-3	TGCGCCAGCAGCCAAGGACAGGGCTATCAGCCCCAGCATTTT	CASSQGQGYQPQHF
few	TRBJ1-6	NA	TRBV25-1	TGTGCCAGCAGTGAATTTCAGGGGACTAATTCACCCCTCCACTTT	CASSEFQGTNSPLHF
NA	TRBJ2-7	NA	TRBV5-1	TGCGCCAGCAGCTTGACCAACTCCTACGAGCAGTACTTC	CASSLTNSYEQYF
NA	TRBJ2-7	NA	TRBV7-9	TGTGCCAGCAGCTTAGCGTACGCAGGAGAGCAGTACTTC	CASSLAYAGEQYF
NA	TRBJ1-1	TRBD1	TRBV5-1	TGCGCCAGCAGCTTGGCAGCAGGGGGGACTGAAGCTTTCTTT	CASSLAAGGTEAFF
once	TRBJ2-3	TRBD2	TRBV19	TGTGCCAGTAGTATATTGGCGGGGGGCACAGATACGCAGTATTTT	CASSILAGGTDTQYF
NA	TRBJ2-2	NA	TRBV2	TGTGCCAGCAGTGAAGCGCCGGATTTAACGAACACCGGGGAGCTGTTTTTT	CASSEAPDLTNTGELFF